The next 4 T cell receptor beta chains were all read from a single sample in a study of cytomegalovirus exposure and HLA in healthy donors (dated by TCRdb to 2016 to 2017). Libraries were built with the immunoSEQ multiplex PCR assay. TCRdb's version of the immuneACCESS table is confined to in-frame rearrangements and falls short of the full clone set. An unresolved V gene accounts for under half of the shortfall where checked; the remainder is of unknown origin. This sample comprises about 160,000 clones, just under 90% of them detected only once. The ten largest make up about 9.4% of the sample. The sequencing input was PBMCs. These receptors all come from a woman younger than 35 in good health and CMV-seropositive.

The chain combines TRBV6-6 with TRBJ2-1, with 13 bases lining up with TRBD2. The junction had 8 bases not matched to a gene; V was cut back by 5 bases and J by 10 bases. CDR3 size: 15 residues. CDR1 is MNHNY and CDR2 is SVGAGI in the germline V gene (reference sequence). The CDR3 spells CASSTGTSGNGEQFF. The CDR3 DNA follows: TGTGCCAGCAGTACCGGGACTAGCGGGAATGGCGAGCAGTTCTTC.

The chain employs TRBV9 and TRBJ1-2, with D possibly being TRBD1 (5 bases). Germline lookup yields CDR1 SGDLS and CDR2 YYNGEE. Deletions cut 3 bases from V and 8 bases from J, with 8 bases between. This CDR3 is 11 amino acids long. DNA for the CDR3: TGTGCCAGCAGCGCGGGGGGAGGCTACACCTTC. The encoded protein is CASSAGGGYTF.

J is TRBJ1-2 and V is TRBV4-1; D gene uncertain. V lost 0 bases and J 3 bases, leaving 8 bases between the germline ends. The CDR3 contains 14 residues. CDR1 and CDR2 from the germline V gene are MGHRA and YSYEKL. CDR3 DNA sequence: TGCGCCAGCAGCCAAGATGAGGGATACTATGGCTACACCTTC. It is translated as CASSQDEGYYGYTF.

The CDR3 DNA sequence: TGTGCCAGCAGTGAGACCGGGACAGATTACGAGCAGTACTTC. It is translated as CASSETGTDYEQYF. The V call is TRBV6-1, the J call TRBJ2-7, with TRBD1 matching over 7 bases. The CDR3 is 14 amino acids. Looked up from germline, CDR1 is MNHNS and CDR2 is SASEGT. The V and J ends lost 3 bases and 4 bases, in that order; junction bases with no gene match: 6.